This T cell receptor (beta chain) was obtained from a study of blood T cell repertoires in COVID-19 (dated by TCRdb to about 2020). Notes on the research overall: The collaborator samples originated in the United States, Italy and Spain and spanned the acute and convalescent phases of COVID-19. The material from the prospective study consisted of cDNA or gDNA derived from T cells, B-cell-depleted T cells, or PBMCs. The dataset comprised deeply sampled blood TCRbeta repertoires from subjects exposed to, actively infected with, or recovered from COVID-19. The repertoires were made available in a free public database intended to serve as a resource for research on the immune response to SARS-CoV-2. Samples were obtained from the ongoing ImmuneRACE study (first 160 participants) and from about 1,300 subjects provided by 6 global collaborators. A de-identified subject ID, COVID-19 status, age in years and sex were almost always included in the sample metadata. Where available, HLA class I and class II types were taken from metadata supplied by the sample provider and were not determined by assay-based typing.

TCRbeta CDR3 regions were amplified from genomic DNA using the immunoSEQ Assay, a bias-controlled multiplex PCR. As for how the authors treated the data: Nucleated cell counts per sample were estimated from amplification of reference gene primers within the assay. Sequence reads were collapsed and filtered to measure the absolute abundance of every unique TCRbeta CDR3 rearrangement. For each sample, productive Simpson clonality was calculated as the square root of Simpson's diversity index across productive rearrangements. Held by TCRdb, this immuneACCESS table contains in-frame sequences only and omits some clones. Under half of the omission traces to an unresolved V gene where checked; the cause of the rest is unknown. That table furnishes V, J and clone size, whereas the DNA furnished D and trimming. The sample profile shows more than 85,000 clones; 70% to 80% of them were found once. Jointly, the top ten make up about 7.1% of the sample.

This clone has more than one count but fewer than ten. Its target antigen remains unknown. Base qualities are not provided; no much larger clone lies one nucleotide away. Points the paper makes about the study in general: Clinical and demographic metadata were provided uncurated, with the amount varying by source and participant.

The CDR3 contains 12 residues, cysteine and phenylalanine counted. This entry keeps only the CDR3 DNA: 36 bases, framed from base 1. The junction carries 15 bases between V and J, which are trimmed by 7 bases and 6 bases respectively. CDR1 and CDR2, looked up from the germline V gene, are SQVTM and ANQGSEA. Whole blood was collected in K2EDTA tubes by collaborating institutions according to the institutions' own protocols. Collaborator samples were shipped for TCRbeta analysis as frozen whole blood, isolated PBMCs, or DNA extracted from either sample type. The clonotype originates from a woman in her fifties or sixties with acute or convalescent COVID-19. The sequenced material came from peripheral blood. The chain is encoded by TRBV29-1 joined to TRBJ1-1; matching of 6 bases hints at TRBD1 as the D gene. The sequenced DNA: TGCAGCGCAAAAGGGGGGGGCCCTGAAGCTTTCTTT. It encodes CSAKGGGPEAFF.